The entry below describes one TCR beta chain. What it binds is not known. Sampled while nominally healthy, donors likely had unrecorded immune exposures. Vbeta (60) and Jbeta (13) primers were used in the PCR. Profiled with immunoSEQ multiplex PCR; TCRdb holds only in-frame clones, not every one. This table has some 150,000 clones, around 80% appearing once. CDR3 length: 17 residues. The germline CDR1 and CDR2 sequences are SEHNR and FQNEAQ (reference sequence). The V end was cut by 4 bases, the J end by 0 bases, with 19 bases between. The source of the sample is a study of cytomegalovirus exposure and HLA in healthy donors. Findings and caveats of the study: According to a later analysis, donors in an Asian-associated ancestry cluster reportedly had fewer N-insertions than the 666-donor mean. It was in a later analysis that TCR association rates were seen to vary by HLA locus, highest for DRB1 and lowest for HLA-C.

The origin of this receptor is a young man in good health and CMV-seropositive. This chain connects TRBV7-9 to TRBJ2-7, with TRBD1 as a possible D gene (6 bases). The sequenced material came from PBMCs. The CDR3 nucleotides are TGTGCCAGCAGCTACCCCCCAGGGGATGGCTACTCCTACGAGCAGTACTTC. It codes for CASSYPPGDGYSYEQYF. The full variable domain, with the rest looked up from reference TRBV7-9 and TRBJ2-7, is DTGVSQNPRHKITKRGQNVTFRCDPISEHNRLYWYRQTLGQGPEFLTYFQNEAQLEKSRLLSDRFSAERPKGSFSTLEIQRTEQGDSAMYLCASSYPPGDGYSYEQYFGPGTRLTVT.